This TCR beta chain was captured in a study of T cells in women clearing cervical HPV infection. All participants had a single incident cervical HPV16 infection, and prevalent HPV16 infections were excluded. Assay: immunoSEQ multiplex PCR; the TCRdb copy retains only in-frame clones and omits some. This table lists fewer than 40,000 clones. A remark on this clone: Read coverage stops 3 residues before the CDR3 terminus; the germline J gene supplies the remainder.

From germline, CDR1 is SGHNT and CDR2 YYREEE (reference sequence). V was shortened by 3 bases and J by 5 bases, with 20 bases between the two germline ends. CDR3 length equals 16 residues. Sequenced: blood buffy coat. This TCR was sampled from a woman between 18 and 70 years old with a cervical HPV16 infection that either progressed to CIN3+ or cleared (not recorded which). The gene calls are TRBV5-4 and TRBJ2-5; the D gene is possibly TRBD2 (6 bases). The CDR3 loop is CASSSSAVGGRETQYF. CDR3 DNA, as far as it was read: TGTGCCAGCAGCTCAAGTGCCGTGGGGGGACGGGAGACC.